The rows below give T cell receptor beta chains drawn from one sample of a study of PD-1 blockade in mismatch repair-deficient tumors. Sequencing used immunoSEQ multiplex PCR; TCRdb keeps in-frame clones, though not all of them. The sample shows tens of thousands of clones, 88% of them seen only once. Sample: peripheral blood, taken 52 weeks after starting pembrolizumab. The receptors shown here come from an adult with mismatch repair-deficient cancer. Both conserved end residues are part of each CDR3. Fields, in order: D gene, V gene, clone size, J gene, CDR3 DNA, CDR3 protein. The D gene is left open where the match is weak. Clone size is stated in some rows and not others, as once, few, many or a class when expanded.

>.|TRBV10-3|.|TRBJ2-1
TGTGCCATCAGTAAATCCCCCCAGGACACCCGGAGCCAGAATGAGCAGTTCTTC
CAISKSPQDTRSQNEQFF
>.|TRBV27|.|TRBJ1-1
TGTGCCAGCAGTAGATCCGACAGGAACACTGAAGCTTTCTTT
CASSRSDRNTEAFF
>.|TRBV13|.|TRBJ2-1
TGTGCCAGCAGCTTCCAGGGTTTGGTTGGGCAGTTCTTC
CASSFQGLVGQFF
>TRBD1|TRBV5-5|.|TRBJ2-7
TGTGCCAGCAGCTCAAACGACAGGGGCTACGAGCAGTACTTC
CASSSNDRGYEQYF
>.|TRBV4-1|.|TRBJ2-4
TGCGCCAGCAGCCAGGATAATCAGGGGAGGAAAAACATTCAGTACTTC
CASSQDNQGRKNIQYF
>.|TRBV12-1|.|TRBJ2-2
TGTGCCAGCAGCTTTGGTTTAGAGACTAGGAACACCGGGGAGCTGTTTTTT
CASSFGLETRNTGELFF
>.|TRBV4-1|.|TRBJ1-1
TGCGCCAGCAGCCAAGAGGTTGGGGTTCCTCAGGCTTTCTTT
CASSQEVGVPQAFF
>.|TRBV21-1|.|TRBJ2-5
TGTGCCAGCAGCAAAGGGACGCGGGATCAAGAGACCCAGTACTTC
CASSKGTRDQETQYF
>.|TRBV6-5|.|TRBJ2-7
TGTGCCAGCAGTTACTCGATCCATCAACTCCACGAGCAGTACTTC
CASSYSIHQLHEQYF
>.|TRBV7-9|.|TRBJ2-5
TGTGCCAGCAGCCCCGGTCAGGGGCGGGGGGAGACCCAGTACTTC
CASSPGQGRGETQYF
>TRBD1|TRBV28|.|TRBJ1-5
TGTGCCAGCAGTCGGACAGGGGGAAATCAGCCCCAGCATTTT
CASSRTGGNQPQHF
>TRBD1|TRBV5-6|.|TRBJ2-7
TGTGCCAGCAGCGGAGGACAGGGCTACGAGCAGTACTTC
CASSGGQGYEQYF
>TRBD1|TRBV30|.|TRBJ1-2
TGTGCCTGGAACCTAGGAGGGGGCCGAGAGAGGGGCTACACCTTC
CAWNLGGGRERGYTF
>TRBD1|TRBV10-2|.|TRBJ2-7
TGCGCCAGCACCTCTGACAGGGGCAACGAGCAGTACTTC
CASTSDRGNEQYF
>.|TRBV27|once|TRBJ2-3
TGTGCCAGCAGCCCCCGTGAGGGAGATACGCAGTATTTT
CASSPREGDTQYF
>.|TRBV7-2|.|TRBJ2-3
TGTGCCAGCAGCTTAGACAGGGAGGATACGCAGTATTTT
CASSLDREDTQYF
>TRBD1|TRBV4-3|.|TRBJ2-1
TGCGCCAGCAGCCAATTCCCCGGACAGGGGGCCGCCTACAATGAGCAGTTCTTC
CASSQFPGQGAAYNEQFF
>TRBD1|TRBV15|once|TRBJ2-5
TGTGCCACCAGCAGAGAGGACAGGGGGGTGGAAAAGACCCAGTACTTC
CATSREDRGVEKTQYF
>.|TRBV29-1|.|TRBJ2-5
TGCAGCGTTGAAGGTGGACCCGGGGAGACCCAGTACTTC
CSVEGGPGETQYF
>.|TRBV7-8|once|TRBJ2-2
TGTGCCAGCAGCCCCCTCAGGGCCCCTAACACCGGGGAGCTGTTTTTT
CASSPLRAPNTGELFF
>TRBD2|TRBV7-9|.|TRBJ2-1
TGTGCCAGCAGCGCAAATATAGCGGGGGAGCAGCTCTTC
CASSANIAGEQLF
>.|TRBV4-3|.|TRBJ2-3
TGCGCCAGCAGCCAAGAGGGATTAGGAGCGGCAGATACGCAGTATTTT
CASSQEGLGAADTQYF
>TRBD2|TRBV9|.|TRBJ2-3
TGTGCCAGCAGCCCGGGGACTAGCGGGAGCACAGATACGCAGTATTTT
CASSPGTSGSTDTQYF
>.|TRBV11-3|.|TRBJ1-1
TGTGCCAGCAGCTTCACAGGGAACACTGAAGCTTTCTTT
CASSFTGNTEAFF
>.|TRBV28|.|TRBJ2-1
TGTGCCAGCAGTTTAGAGCGGAGGTCGAATGAGCAGTTCTTC
CASSLERRSNEQFF
>TRBD2|TRBV27|.|TRBJ2-7
TGTGCCAGCAGACGTAGCGGGAGCACTCCCTACGAGCAGTACTTC
CASRRSGSTPYEQYF
>.|TRBV6-1|.|TRBJ2-7
TGTGCCAGCAGTGAGTACAGGAAATACGAGCAGTACTTC
CASSEYRKYEQYF
>.|TRBV11-2|.|TRBJ1-1
TGTGCCAGCAGCTTAGCGGAAAGAGAAGCTTTCTTT
CASSLAEREAFF
>.|TRBV6-6|once|TRBJ2-1
TGTGCCAGCAGCCCAGCGGGTGCCTCCTACAATGAGCAGTTCTTC
CASSPAGASYNEQFF
>.|TRBV9|.|TRBJ1-3
TGTGCCAGCAGCGTAGTAGGGGCTGGAAACACCATATATTTT
CASSVVGAGNTIYF
>.|TRBV11-2|once|TRBJ2-2
TGTGCCAGCAGCTTAAACTCTGGGTCGGGAGAGAACACCGGGGAGCTGTTTTTT
CASSLNSGSGENTGELFF
>.|TRBV30|.|TRBJ2-1
TGTGCCTGGAGCGAGCGGTTGCGCTCCTACAATGAGCAGTTCTTC
CAWSERLRSYNEQFF
>.|TRBV4-3|.|TRBJ2-1
TGCGCCAGCAGCCCTAAGGCCCTAGACCCCAATGAGCAGTTCTTC
CASSPKALDPNEQFF
>.|TRBV19|once|TRBJ1-1
TGTGCCAGTACCCCAGGACTCAGGAACACTGAAGCTTTCTTT
CASTPGLRNTEAFF
>TRBD2|TRBV4-2|once|TRBJ2-1
TGTGCCAGCAGCCCGTTGGGTCGGGAGGAGCCTCCGTTCTTC
CASSPLGREEPPFF
>.|TRBV12-5|.|TRBJ2-1
TGTGCTAGTGGTTTGTCCCGGAATGAGCAGTTCTTC
CASGLSRNEQFF
>TRBD2|TRBV5-4|.|TRBJ2-7
TGTGCCAGCAGCTTGACCGGCGGGAGGAAGGTCGAGCAGTACTTC
CASSLTGGRKVEQYF
>TRBD2|TRBV7-9|once|TRBJ2-2
TGTGCCAGCAGCTTAGGGGCTAGCGGAGACACCGGGGAGCTGTTTTTT
CASSLGASGDTGELFF
>.|TRBV13|.|TRBJ2-2
TGTGCCAGCAGCTTACTTCTTCCTGGACCCGCGAACACCGGGGAGCTGTTTTTT
CASSLLLPGPANTGELFF
>TRBD1|TRBV5-4|.|TRBJ2-7
TGTGCCAGCAGCTTTCGGGACAGGGCGAACTACGAGCAGTACTTC
CASSFRDRANYEQYF
>TRBD2|TRBV5-1|.|TRBJ2-3
TGCGCCAGCAGCTGGTCTAGCGGGAGGGGCTCGAATACGCAGTATTTT
CASSWSSGRGSNTQYF
>TRBD2|TRBV28|.|TRBJ2-2
TGTGCCAGTCGGGAGGTGAACACCGGGGAGCTGTTTTTT
CASREVNTGELFF
>.|TRBV6-5|.|TRBJ2-7
TGTGCCAGCAGTTACTCGACCGCCTACGAGCAGTACTTC
CASSYSTAYEQYF
>.|TRBV20-1|few|TRBJ2-5
TGCAGTGCCGACAGACAAGAGACCCAGTACTTC
CSADRQETQYF
>.|TRBV7-6|.|TRBJ2-1
TGTGCCAGCAGCTACGGAAATGAGCAGTTCTTC
CASSYGNEQFF
>.|TRBV5-1|.|TRBJ2-3
TGCGCCAGCAGCTTGAACCGATGGCAGGGCTCTAGCACAGATACGCAGTATTTT
CASSLNRWQGSSTDTQYF
>.|TRBV10-3|.|TRBJ2-3
TGTGCCATCAGTGAGACGGTTAGCACAGATACGCAGTATTTT
CAISETVSTDTQYF
>.|TRBV5-4|.|TRBJ2-2
TGTGCCAGCAGCTTGGCGGGATTTCACACCGGGGAGCTGTTTTTT
CASSLAGFHTGELFF
>.|TRBV5-4|.|TRBJ1-1
TGTGCCAGCAGCTTGAGTCCGGCGCAAGCTTTCTTT
CASSLSPAQAFF
>.|TRBV11-2|.|TRBJ2-1
TGTGCCAGCAGCTTAGTTGCGGGTACAGATGAGCAGTTCTTC
CASSLVAGTDEQFF
>.|TRBV4-1|.|TRBJ2-7
TGCGCCAGCAGCCGGGGGGACACCACCTACGAGCAGTACTTC
CASSRGDTTYEQYF
>.|TRBV7-9|.|TRBJ1-4
TGTGCCAGCAGCCCCGCGGTGGGAAATGAAAAACTGTTTTTT
CASSPAVGNEKLFF
>TRBD2|TRBV2|.|TRBJ2-6
TGTGCCAGCAGGGGAGGGGGGACTAGCGGGAGTAGCACTGGGGCCAACGTCCTGACTTTC
CASRGGGTSGSSTGANVLTF
>.|TRBV2|.|TRBJ2-2
TGTGCCAGCAAGGGTAACACCGGGGAGCTGTTTTTT
CASKGNTGELFF
>.|TRBV19|few|TRBJ1-5
TGTGCCAGTAGTATCGGAGGTCGGCCCCAGCATTTT
CASSIGGRPQHF
>.|TRBV6-5|.|TRBJ2-7
TGTGCCAGCAGTTACTCGGGTGAGGAGTGGTACGAGCAGTACTTC
CASSYSGEEWYEQYF
>TRBD2|TRBV11-1|.|TRBJ2-1
TGTGCCAGCCAACTAGCGGGAGCCTACAATGAGCAGTTCTTC
CASQLAGAYNEQFF
>TRBD1|TRBV30|once|TRBJ2-3
TGTGCCTGGAGTGTACGGGGACAGGGTCGCTTTCGCCCTACAGATACGCAGTATTTT
CAWSVRGQGRFRPTDTQYF
>.|TRBV29-1|once|TRBJ1-4
TGCAGCGTCCTCGACGGAGGGGAAAAACTGTTTTTT
CSVLDGGEKLFF